This T cell receptor (beta chain) comes out of a study of beta chain features in type 1 diabetes. Study results and caveats: All four CD4+ subsets of Type 1 diabetes patients contained TCRB CDR3s that were moderately but significantly shorter. Possibly, sequencing cDNA over-represented cells that had high TCR expression levels.

Expressed TCRB transcripts were sequenced because the isolated RNA had all been reverse transcribed beforehand. The read count averaged around 3.6 million across naive, central memory and regulatory T cell samples. Measured with immunoSEQ multiplex PCR; TCRdb has only the in-frame clones, and not every one. The sample holds 300,000 to 350,000 clones, roughly 14% seen once. About this clone: What it binds is unknown.

Sorting that relied on CD45RO/CCR7/CD25/CD127/CD95/CD27 yielded CD4+ naive, central memory, regulatory and stem cell-like memory cells. With 3 bases clipped from V and 4 bases from J, the junction kept 9 bases outside the gene matches. Germline V lookup: CDR1 LGHNA, CDR2 YSLEER. The CDR3 runs to 16 residues. The source material was naive CD4+ T cells from blood. The chain carries TRBV4-3 and TRBJ2-4; 7 nucleotides match TRBD1. The clonotype was recovered from a woman in her late teens or twenties with type 1 diabetes. The CDR3 loop is CASSHGFDRVKNIQYF. The DNA for the CDR3 is TGCGCCAGCAGCCATGGGTTTGACAGGGTTAAAAACATTCAGTACTTC.